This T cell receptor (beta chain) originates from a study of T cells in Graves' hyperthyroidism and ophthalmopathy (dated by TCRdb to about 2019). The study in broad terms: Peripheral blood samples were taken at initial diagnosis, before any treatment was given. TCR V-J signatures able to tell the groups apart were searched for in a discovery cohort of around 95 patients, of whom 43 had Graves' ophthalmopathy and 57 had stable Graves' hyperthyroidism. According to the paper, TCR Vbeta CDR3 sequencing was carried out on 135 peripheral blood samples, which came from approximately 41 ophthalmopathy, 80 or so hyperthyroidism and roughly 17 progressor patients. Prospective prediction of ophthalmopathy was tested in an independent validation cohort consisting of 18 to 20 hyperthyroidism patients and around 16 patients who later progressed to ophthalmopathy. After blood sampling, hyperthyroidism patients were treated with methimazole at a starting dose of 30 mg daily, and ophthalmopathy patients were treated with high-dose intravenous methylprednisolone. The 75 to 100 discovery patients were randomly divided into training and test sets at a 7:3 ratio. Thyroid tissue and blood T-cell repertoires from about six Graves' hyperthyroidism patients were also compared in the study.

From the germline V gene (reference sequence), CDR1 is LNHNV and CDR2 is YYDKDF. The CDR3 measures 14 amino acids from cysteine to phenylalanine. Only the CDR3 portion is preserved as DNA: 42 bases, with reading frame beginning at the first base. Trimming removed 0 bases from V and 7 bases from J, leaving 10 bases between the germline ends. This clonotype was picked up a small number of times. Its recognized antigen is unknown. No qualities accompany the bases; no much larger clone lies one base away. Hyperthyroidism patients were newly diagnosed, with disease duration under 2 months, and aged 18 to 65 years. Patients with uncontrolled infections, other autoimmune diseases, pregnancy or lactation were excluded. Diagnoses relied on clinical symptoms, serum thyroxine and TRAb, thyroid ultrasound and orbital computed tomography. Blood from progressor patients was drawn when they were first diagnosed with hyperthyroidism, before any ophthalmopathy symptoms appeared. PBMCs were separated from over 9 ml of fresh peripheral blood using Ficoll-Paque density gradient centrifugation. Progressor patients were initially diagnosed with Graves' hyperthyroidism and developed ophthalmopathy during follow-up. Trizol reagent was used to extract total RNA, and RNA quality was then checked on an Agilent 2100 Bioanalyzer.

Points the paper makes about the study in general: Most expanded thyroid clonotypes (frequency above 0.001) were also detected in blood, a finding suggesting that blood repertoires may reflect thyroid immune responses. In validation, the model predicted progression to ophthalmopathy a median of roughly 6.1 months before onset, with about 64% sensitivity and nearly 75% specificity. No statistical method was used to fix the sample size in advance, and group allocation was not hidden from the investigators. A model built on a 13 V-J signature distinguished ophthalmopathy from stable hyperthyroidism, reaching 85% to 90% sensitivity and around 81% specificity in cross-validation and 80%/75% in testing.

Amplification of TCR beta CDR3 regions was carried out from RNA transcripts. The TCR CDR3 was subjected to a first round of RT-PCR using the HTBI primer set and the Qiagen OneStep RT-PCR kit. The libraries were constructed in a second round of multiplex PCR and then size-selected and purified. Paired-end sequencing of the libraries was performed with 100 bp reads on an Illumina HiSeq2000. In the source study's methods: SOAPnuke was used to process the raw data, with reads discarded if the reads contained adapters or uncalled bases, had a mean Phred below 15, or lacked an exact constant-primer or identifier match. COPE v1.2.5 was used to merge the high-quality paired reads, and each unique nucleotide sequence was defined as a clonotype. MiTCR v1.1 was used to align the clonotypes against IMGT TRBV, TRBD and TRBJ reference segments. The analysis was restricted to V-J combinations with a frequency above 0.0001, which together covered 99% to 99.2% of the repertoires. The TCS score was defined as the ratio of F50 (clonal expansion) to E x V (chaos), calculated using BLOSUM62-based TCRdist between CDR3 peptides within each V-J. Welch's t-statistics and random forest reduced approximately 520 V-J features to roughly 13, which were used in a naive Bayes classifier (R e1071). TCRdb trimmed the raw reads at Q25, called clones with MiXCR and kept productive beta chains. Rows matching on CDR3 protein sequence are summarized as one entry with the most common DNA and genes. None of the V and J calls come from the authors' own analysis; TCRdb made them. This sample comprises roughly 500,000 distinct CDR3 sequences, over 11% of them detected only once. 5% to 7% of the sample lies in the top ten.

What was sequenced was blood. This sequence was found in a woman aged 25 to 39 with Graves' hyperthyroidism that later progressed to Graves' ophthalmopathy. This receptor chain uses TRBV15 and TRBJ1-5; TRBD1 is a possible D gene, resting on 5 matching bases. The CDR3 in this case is CATSRDPGPQPQHF. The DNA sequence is TGTGCCACCAGCAGAGATCCGGGGCCCCAGCCCCAGCATTTT.